This T cell receptor beta chain was obtained from a study of T-cell reconstitution after alpha-beta-depleted transplantation in children. The library targeted TCRbeta and was prepared with unique molecular identifiers. TCRdb redid the calling of the PCR reads with MiXCR, one entry per CDR3 protein. This sample yields 450,000 to 550,000 distinct CDR3 sequences, of which 11% are seen a single time; approximately 15% belongs to the top ten. This clonotype was seen only a few times. Its target is not known. Trimming stripped 5 bases from V and 4 bases from J, with 14 bases between. This CDR3 is 15 amino acids long. Germline CDR1 is MNHEY and CDR2 is SVGAGI. Whole-study findings and limits: Once a year had passed after transplant, T-cell counts and diversity came mostly from newly produced T cells. TCRbeta diversity was high at day 60 in some patients (a result of surviving recipient T cells and thymic progenitors).

The chain carries TRBV6-5 and TRBJ2-2; maybe TRBD1 (6 bases). This clonotype was obtained from a female patient between 2 and 15 years old who had a stem cell transplant for aplastic anemia, so the T cells may come from the graft donor. Sequencing was performed on PBMCs, mostly from graft donor cells, taken 180 days after TCRalphabeta/CD19-depleted stem cell transplant. CDR3 DNA sequence: TGTGCCAGCAGTCACGACAGGCGGGCCACCGGGGAGCTGTTTTTT. It yields the protein CASSHDRRATGELFF.